A selection of T cell receptor beta chains follows, all from one sample in a study of somatic mutations in cytotoxic T cells in rheumatoid arthritis. Measured with immunoSEQ multiplex PCR; TCRdb has only the in-frame clones, and not every one. The table shows 12,000 or so clones, with about 70% occurring only once. Sequencing was carried out using CD8+ T cells sorted from blood. The receptors stem from a man aged 55 to 69 in good health. CDR3s include the opening cysteine and the closing phenylalanine or tryptophan. D genes are given only for firm matches. Size values are once, few and many counts, or a class for expanded clones, and some rows have none.

once	TRBV27	NA	TRBJ1-3	TGTGCCAGCAAATTGACAGACTCTGGAAACACCATATATTTT	CASKLTDSGNTIYF
NA	TRBV2	TRBD2	TRBJ2-7	TGTGCCAGCGCGGAGTTTGGTCTAGCGGACTCAAGGGTCTACGAGCAGTACTTC	CASAEFGLADSRVYEQYF
NA	TRBV5-4	TRBD2	TRBJ2-3	TGTGCCAGCAGCCACCTCCTTCTAGCGGGGGGCACAGATACGCAGTATTTT	CASSHLLLAGGTDTQYF
once	TRBV5-6	NA	TRBJ2-2	TGTGCCAGCAGCTTGGGAGGGACCGGGGAGCTGTTTTTT	CASSLGGTGELFF
few	TRBV7-9	TRBD1	TRBJ2-1	TGTGCCAGCAGCTTAGTGAGGACAGGGCCCTACAATGAGCAGTTCTTC	CASSLVRTGPYNEQFF
NA	TRBV7-2	NA	TRBJ2-1	TGTGCCAGCAGCTTAGCCCTCAAAGGTGAGCAGTTCTTC	CASSLALKGEQFF
NA	TRBV5-5	NA	TRBJ2-1	TGTGCCAGCAGCTTACAGGGAAACAATGAGCAGTTCTTC	CASSLQGNNEQFF
NA	TRBV5-4	TRBD2	TRBJ2-7	TGTGCCAGCAGCTTGGGGACTAGCCCATCCTACGAGCAGTACTTC	CASSLGTSPSYEQYF
NA	TRBV28	TRBD2	TRBJ2-2	TGTGCCAGCAGTTTATCCCTAGCGGGAGCTGGAGCCGGGGAGCTGTTTTTT	CASSLSLAGAGAGELFF
NA	TRBV5-5	NA	TRBJ2-7	TGTGCCAGCAGCTTGGGGGGAGGTACCGAGCAGTACTTC	CASSLGGGTEQYF
few	TRBV2	TRBD1	TRBJ2-2	TGTGCCAGCAGGATGGACAGGGACACCGGGGAGCTGTTTTTT	CASRMDRDTGELFF
once	TRBV30	NA	TRBJ2-1	TGTGCCTGGAGTTCACTTCCCCTAGGTGAGCAGTTCTTC	CAWSSLPLGEQFF
NA	TRBV11-2	NA	TRBJ2-7	TGTGCCAGCAGCTCTGGGAGTTGGGAACTTAGCTCCTACGAGCAGTACTTC	CASSSGSWELSSYEQYF
NA	TRBV7-6	NA	TRBJ2-5	TGTGCCAGCAGCTTAGGTGGGCAAGAGACCCAGTACTTC	CASSLGGQETQYF
few	TRBV14	NA	TRBJ2-7	TGTGCCAGCAGCCAGGCAGAAGCCCTGCCCTACGAGCAGTACTTC	CASSQAEALPYEQYF
NA	TRBV2	NA	TRBJ2-7	TGTGCCAACCAACAACAGGGCCCCTACGAGCAGTACTTC	CANQQQGPYEQYF
NA	TRBV2	TRBD1	TRBJ1-4	TGTGCCAGCAGTGAATGGGGACAGGGGGCAACTAATGAAAAACTGTTTTTT	CASSEWGQGATNEKLFF
NA	TRBV2	TRBD2	TRBJ2-1	TGTGCCAGCAGCCCTACCGGGACTAGCGGGCCGAATGAGCAGTTCTTC	CASSPTGTSGPNEQFF
NA	TRBV19	TRBD2	TRBJ2-1	TGTGCCAGCAGTCGACTAGCGGGGGACAATGAGCAGTTCTTC	CASSRLAGDNEQFF
NA	TRBV19	NA	TRBJ2-3	TGTGCCGCAACAGATAGCACAGATACGCAGTATTTT	CAATDSTDTQYF
few	TRBV7-9	NA	TRBJ2-5	TGTGCCAGCGGGGGACAACCTCCACAAGAGACCCAGTACTTC	CASGGQPPQETQYF
NA	TRBV11-3	NA	TRBJ1-1	TGTGCCAGCAGCACTATGGGGAACACTGAAGCTTTCTTT	CASSTMGNTEAFF
once	TRBV4-2	TRBD1	TRBJ2-3	TGTGCCAGCAGCCAATCCCCGGGAAGGGGGCGGGCAGATACGCAGTATTTT	CASSQSPGRGRADTQYF
NA	TRBV14	NA	TRBJ1-5	TGTGCCAGCAGCCCGTACTGGCAGCCCCAGCATTTT	CASSPYWQPQHF
NA	TRBV6-1	NA	TRBJ1-1	TGTGCCAGCAGTGAATGGGACCTGAACACTGAAGCTTTCTTT	CASSEWDLNTEAFF
NA	TRBV5-4	TRBD2	TRBJ2-7	TGTGCCAGCAGCTTGGGGCTAGCGGGAGTCCACGAGCAGTACTTC	CASSLGLAGVHEQYF
NA	TRBV2	NA	TRBJ1-2	TGTGCCAGCAGTGAACGGTCCTATGGCTACACCTTC	CASSERSYGYTF
few	TRBV4-3	NA	TRBJ1-6	TGCGCCAGCAGCCAAGTGTCCAGAAATTCACCCCTCCACTTT	CASSQVSRNSPLHF
NA	TRBV19	NA	TRBJ2-3	TGTGCCAGTGGGACGGCGGCTACAGATACGCAGTATTTT	CASGTAATDTQYF
NA	TRBV2	NA	TRBJ1-3	TGTGCCAGCAGTGAAGTGCTGGGGACGGGAAACACCATATATTTT	CASSEVLGTGNTIYF
NA	TRBV29-1	NA	TRBJ2-7	TGCAGCTTCAGGGGGGGGCTGGGCGAGCAGTACTTC	CSFRGGLGEQYF
NA	TRBV5-1	NA	TRBJ1-2	TGCGCCAGCAGCTTGAGTGGCGGTATGGGGGCGCCAAACTATGGCTACACCTTC	CASSLSGGMGAPNYGYTF
NA	TRBV4-3	NA	TRBJ2-5	TGCGCCAGCAGCCAAGGGGATAGCAAAGAGACCCAGTACTTC	CASSQGDSKETQYF
NA	TRBV9	NA	TRBJ2-1	TGTGCCAGCAGCGTAACAGGGGAGCAGTTCTTC	CASSVTGEQFF
NA	TRBV12-5	TRBD1	TRBJ1-2	TGTGCTAGTGGCGGGGACAGGCCCAACTATGGCTACACCTTC	CASGGDRPNYGYTF
few	TRBV6-5	NA	TRBJ2-5	TGTGCCAGCAGTTACGAGGAAGCAGATGAGACCCAGTACTTC	CASSYEEADETQYF
NA	TRBV5-6	NA	TRBJ2-5	TGTGCCAGCAGCTTTTACACCGGAGAGACCCAGTACTTC	CASSFYTGETQYF
NA	TRBV5-1	TRBD1	TRBJ2-3	TGCGCCAGCAGCTCCGGGACAGCTAGCACAGATACGCAGTATTTT	CASSSGTASTDTQYF
few	TRBV15	NA	TRBJ1-2	TGTGCCACCAGCAGAGGTTCAGGTTTGAGCGGCTACACCTTC	CATSRGSGLSGYTF
few	TRBV27	TRBD1	TRBJ1-2	TGTGCCAGCAGGTACGGACAGGGCTATGGCTACACCTTC	CASRYGQGYGYTF
NA	TRBV2	TRBD2	TRBJ2-7	TGTGCCAGCAGTAGTCGGGAGGGGGGCTACGAGCAGTACTTC	CASSSREGGYEQYF
NA	TRBV4-2	TRBD1	TRBJ1-1	TGTGCCAGCAGCCAAGAAGGTCCGGGGACAGGGGGGGAGAACACTGAAGCTTTCTTT	CASSQEGPGTGGENTEAFF
NA	TRBV4-1	NA	TRBJ2-3	TGCGCCAGCAGCTCGGCGGGGATCGAAGATACGCAGTATTTT	CASSSAGIEDTQYF
NA	TRBV18	TRBD1	TRBJ2-7	TGTGCCAGCAACACAGGGGGGACCGAGCAGTACTTC	CASNTGGTEQYF
NA	TRBV28	NA	TRBJ1-3	TGTGCCAGCAGTTTTCCGGGGGCAGGAAACACCATATATTTT	CASSFPGAGNTIYF
once	TRBV19	TRBD1	TRBJ1-4	TGTGCCAGTAGTATAGTTTTGGGGACAGGGGACGAAAAACTGTTTTTT	CASSIVLGTGDEKLFF
NA	TRBV11-2	TRBD2	TRBJ2-2	TGTGCCAGCAGCTCGGGACTAGCGGGAGGGTACACCGGGGAGCTGTTTTTT	CASSSGLAGGYTGELFF
NA	TRBV6-5	NA	TRBJ1-1	TGTGCCAGCAGTTACTCGGGGTCGAACACTGAAGCTTTCTTT	CASSYSGSNTEAFF
NA	TRBV4-2	NA	TRBJ2-1	TGTGCCAGCAGCCAAGATCTGGCAGGAGATTACAATGAGCAGTTCTTC	CASSQDLAGDYNEQFF
NA	TRBV5-8	NA	TRBJ2-2	TGTGCCAGCAGGGATCGATCGAACACCGGGGAGCTGTTTTTT	CASRDRSNTGELFF
once	TRBV27	NA	TRBJ2-2	TGTGCCAGCAGTCAGGGGACGAACACCGGGGAGCTGTTTTTT	CASSQGTNTGELFF
NA	TRBV7-9	TRBD1	TRBJ1-1	TGTGCCAGCAGCACTTGGGACAGCTTGAACACTGAAGCTTTCTTT	CASSTWDSLNTEAFF
NA	TRBV28	TRBD1	TRBJ2-5	TGTGCCAGCATGGGACAGCAAGAGACCCAGTACTTC	CASMGQQETQYF
NA	TRBV7-9	NA	TRBJ1-1	TGTGCCAGCAGGAGAATACAGGAGTCTAACACTGAAGCTTTCTTT	CASRRIQESNTEAFF
NA	TRBV27	NA	TRBJ2-5	TGTGCCAGCAGTTTAACCCAAGAGACCCAGTACTTC	CASSLTQETQYF